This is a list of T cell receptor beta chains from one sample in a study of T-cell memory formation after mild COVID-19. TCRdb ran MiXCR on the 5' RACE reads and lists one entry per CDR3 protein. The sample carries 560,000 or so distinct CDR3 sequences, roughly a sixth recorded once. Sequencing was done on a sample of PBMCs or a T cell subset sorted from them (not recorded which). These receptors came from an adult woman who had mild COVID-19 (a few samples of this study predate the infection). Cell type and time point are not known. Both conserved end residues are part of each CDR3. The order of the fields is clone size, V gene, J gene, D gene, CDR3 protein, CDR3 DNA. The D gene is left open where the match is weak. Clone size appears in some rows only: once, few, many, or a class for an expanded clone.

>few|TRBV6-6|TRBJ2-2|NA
CASSSKGREGAGELFF
TGTGCCAGCAGTTCCAAGGGACGGGAAGGGGCCGGGGAGCTGTTTTTT
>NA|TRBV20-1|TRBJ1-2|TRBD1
CRAQRGPYGYTF
TGCAGAGCCCAAAGGGGGCCTTATGGCTACACCTTC
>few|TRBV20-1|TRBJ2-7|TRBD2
CSASQSGNAGYEQYF
TGCAGTGCTAGTCAAAGCGGGAACGCCGGCTACGAGCAGTACTTC
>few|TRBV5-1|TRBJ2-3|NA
CASGTGTTSTDTQYF
TGCGCCAGCGGAACCGGGACCACTAGCACAGATACGCAGTATTTT
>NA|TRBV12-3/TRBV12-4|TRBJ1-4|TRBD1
CARSPSGQGSTNEKLFF
TGTGCCAGAAGTCCGAGTGGACAGGGATCAACTAATGAAAAACTGTTTTTT
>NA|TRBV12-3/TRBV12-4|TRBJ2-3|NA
CASRSSGDTQYF
TGTGCCAGCAGATCGAGCGGGGATACGCAGTATTTT
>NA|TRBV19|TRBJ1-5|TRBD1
CASTTTGMSNQPQHF
TGTGCCAGTACCACGACAGGGATGAGCAATCAGCCCCAGCATTTT
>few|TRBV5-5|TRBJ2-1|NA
CASSLWHRAGYNEQFF
TGTGCCAGCAGCTTGTGGCACAGGGCGGGTTACAATGAGCAGTTCTTC
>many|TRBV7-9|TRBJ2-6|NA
CASSLVVSGANVLTF
TGTGCCAGCAGCTTAGTCGTCTCTGGGGCCAACGTCCTGACTTTC
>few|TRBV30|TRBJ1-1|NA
CAGSDRINTEAFF
TGTGCCGGATCAGACAGAATTAACACTGAAGCTTTCTTT
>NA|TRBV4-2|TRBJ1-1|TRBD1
CASSEGQGALNTEAFF
TGTGCCAGCAGCGAGGGGCAGGGGGCGTTGAACACTGAAGCTTTCTTT
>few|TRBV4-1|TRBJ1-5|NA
CASSQLGEGNQPQHF
TGCGCCAGCAGCCAACTAGGGGAAGGTAATCAGCCCCAGCATTTT
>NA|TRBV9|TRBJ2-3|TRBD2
CASSRRTSGSTDTQYF
TGTGCCAGCAGTCGTCGGACTAGCGGTAGCACAGATACGCAGTATTTT
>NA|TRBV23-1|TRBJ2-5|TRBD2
CASSQSGPGTSGGTGFGTQYF
TGCGCCAGCAGTCAATCTGGTCCTGGGACTAGCGGGGGGACCGGCTTTGGGACCCAGTACTTC
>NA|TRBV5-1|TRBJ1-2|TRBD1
CASSLVEGQGNYGYTF
TGCGCCAGCAGCTTGGTGGAGGGACAGGGAAACTATGGCTACACCTTC
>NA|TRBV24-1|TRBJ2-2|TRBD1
CATSDTGTGFGGKLFF
TGTGCCACCAGTGACACCGGGACAGGGTTTGGCGGGAAGCTGTTTTTT